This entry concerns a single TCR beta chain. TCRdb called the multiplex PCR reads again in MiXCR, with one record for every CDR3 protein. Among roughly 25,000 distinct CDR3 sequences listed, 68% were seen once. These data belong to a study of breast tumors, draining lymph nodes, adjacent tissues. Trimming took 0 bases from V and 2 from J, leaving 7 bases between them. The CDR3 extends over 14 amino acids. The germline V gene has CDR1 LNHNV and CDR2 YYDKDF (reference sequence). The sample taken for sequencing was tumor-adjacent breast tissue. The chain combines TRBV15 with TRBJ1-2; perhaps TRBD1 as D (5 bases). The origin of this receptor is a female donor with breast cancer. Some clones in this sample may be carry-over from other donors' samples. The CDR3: CATSRDRGNYGYTF. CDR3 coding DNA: TGTGCCACCAGCAGAGATCGGGGGAACTATGGCTACACCTTC.